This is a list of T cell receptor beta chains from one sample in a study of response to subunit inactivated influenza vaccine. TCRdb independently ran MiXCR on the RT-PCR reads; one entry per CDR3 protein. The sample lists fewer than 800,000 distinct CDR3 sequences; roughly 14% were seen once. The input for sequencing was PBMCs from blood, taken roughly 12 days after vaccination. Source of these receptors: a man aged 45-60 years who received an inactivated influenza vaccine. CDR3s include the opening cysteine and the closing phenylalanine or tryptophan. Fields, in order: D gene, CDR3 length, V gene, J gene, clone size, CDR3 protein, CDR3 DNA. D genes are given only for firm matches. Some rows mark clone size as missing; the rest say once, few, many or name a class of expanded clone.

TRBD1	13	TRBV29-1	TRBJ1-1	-	CSYETGGTAEAFF	TGCAGCTATGAGACAGGGGGCACGGCTGAAGCTTTCTTT
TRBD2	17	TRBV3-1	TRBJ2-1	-	CASSQDLAGFPDNEQFF	TGTGCCAGCAGCCAAGACTTAGCGGGTTTCCCCGACAATGAGCAGTTCTTC
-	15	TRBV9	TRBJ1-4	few	CASSVSTGRSEKLFF	TGTGCCAGCAGCGTAAGCACTGGACGATCAGAAAAACTGTTTTTT
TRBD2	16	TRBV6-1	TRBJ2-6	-	CATEREAPSGANVLTF	TGTGCGACCGAGCGGGAGGCCCCTTCGGGGGCCAACGTCCTGACTTTC
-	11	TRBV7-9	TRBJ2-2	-	CASRFGGELFF	TGTGCCAGCAGATTTGGGGGGGAGCTGTTTTTT
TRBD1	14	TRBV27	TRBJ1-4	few	CASSRDRINEKLFF	TGTGCCAGCAGTAGGGACAGAATTAATGAAAAACTGTTTTTT
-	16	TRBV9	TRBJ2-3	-	CASSVGVGHSTDTQYF	TGTGCCAGCAGCGTAGGAGTTGGACATAGCACAGATACGCAGTATTTT
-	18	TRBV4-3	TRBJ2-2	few	CASSQDPLVGKGDGELFF	TGCGCCAGCAGCCAAGACCCCCTCGTGGGAAAGGGGGACGGGGAGCTGTTTTTT
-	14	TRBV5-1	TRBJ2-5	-	CASSLGLGQETQYF	TGCGCCAGCAGCTTGGGGCTGGGCCAAGAGACCCAGTACTTC
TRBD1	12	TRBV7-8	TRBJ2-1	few	CASSLSGTVPFF	TGTGCCAGCAGCTTATCAGGGACAGTTCCGTTCTTC
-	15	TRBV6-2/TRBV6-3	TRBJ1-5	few	CASSSDRFSNQPQHF	TGTGCCAGCAGCAGTGACAGGTTTAGCAATCAGCCCCAGCATTTT
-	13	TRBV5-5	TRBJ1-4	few	CASSLVPGEKLFF	TGTGCCAGCAGCTTGGTTCCGGGGGAAAAACTGTTTTTT
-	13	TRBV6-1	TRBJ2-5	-	CASSENLRETQYF	TGTGCCAGCAGTGAAAATCTTCGGGAGACCCAGTACTTC
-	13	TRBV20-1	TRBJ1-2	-	CSAVEGKDYGYTF	TGCAGTGCGGTGGAGGGGAAGGACTATGGCTACACCTTC
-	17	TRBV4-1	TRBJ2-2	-	CASSRGGSGAPTGELFF	TGCGCCAGCAGCCGCGGCGGGTCGGGCGCTCCCACCGGGGAGCTGTTTTTT
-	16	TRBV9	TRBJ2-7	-	CASSVGGDTDAYEQYF	TGTGCCAGCAGCGTAGGGGGTGACACCGATGCCTACGAGCAGTACTTC
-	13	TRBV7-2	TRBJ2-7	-	CASSSQGMGEQYF	TGTGCCAGCAGCTCACAGGGTATGGGAGAGCAGTACTTC
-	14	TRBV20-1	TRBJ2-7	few	CSARSRESSYEQYF	TGCAGTGCTAGAAGCCGGGAGAGCTCCTACGAGCAGTACTTC
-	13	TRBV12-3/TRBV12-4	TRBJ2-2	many	CASSPGFSGELFF	TGTGCCAGCAGTCCGGGTTTCTCCGGGGAGCTGTTTTTT
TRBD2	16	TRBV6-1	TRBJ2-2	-	CASSERTSGMFGELFF	TGTGCCAGCAGTGAGCGGACTAGCGGGATGTTCGGGGAGCTGTTTTTT
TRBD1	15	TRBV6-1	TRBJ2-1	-	CASSKNRGQGNEQFF	TGTGCCAGCTCAAAAAACAGGGGGCAAGGGAATGAGCAGTTCTTC
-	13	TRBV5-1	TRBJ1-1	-	CASSLKEDTEAFF	TGCGCCAGCAGCTTGAAAGAAGACACTGAAGCTTTCTTT
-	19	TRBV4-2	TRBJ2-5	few	CASSQITPSVRVNQETQYF	TGTGCCAGCAGCCAAATCACCCCATCGGTCAGGGTCAACCAAGAGACCCAGTACTTC
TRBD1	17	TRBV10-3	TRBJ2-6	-	CAISESGTGNGANVLTF	TGTGCCATCAGTGAGTCGGGGACAGGGAATGGGGCCAACGTCCTGACTTTC
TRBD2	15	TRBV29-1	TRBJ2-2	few	CSAGTGTSGTGELFF	TGCAGCGCCGGAACCGGCACTAGCGGCACCGGGGAGCTGTTTTTT
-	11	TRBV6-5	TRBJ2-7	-	CASGEFHEQYF	TGTGCCAGCGGCGAATTTCACGAGCAGTACTTC
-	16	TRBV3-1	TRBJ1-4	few	CASSQGRARLSEKLFF	TGTGCCAGCAGCCAAGGAAGGGCAAGACTAAGTGAAAAACTGTTTTTT
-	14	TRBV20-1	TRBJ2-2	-	CSARLATNTGELFF	TGCAGTGCTAGACTAGCGACGAACACCGGGGAGCTGTTTTTT
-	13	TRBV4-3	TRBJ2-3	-	CASSSRPTDTQYF	TGCGCCAGCAGCTCGAGACCTACAGATACGCAGTATTTT
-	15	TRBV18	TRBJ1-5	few	CASSPRHGGNQPQHF	TGTGCCAGCTCACCTCGACATGGGGGCAATCAGCCCCAGCATTTT
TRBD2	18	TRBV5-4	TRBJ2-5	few	CASSRGLAGGPYQETQYF	TGTGCCAGCAGCCGTGGACTAGCGGGAGGGCCATACCAAGAGACCCAGTACTTC
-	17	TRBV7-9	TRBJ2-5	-	CASSLKSQGWGRETQYF	TGTGCCAGCAGCTTAAAGTCTCAGGGATGGGGTCGAGAGACCCAGTACTTC
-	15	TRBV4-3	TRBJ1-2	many	CASSQDQGRGYGYTF	TGCGCCAGCAGCCAAGATCAGGGGCGCGGCTATGGCTACACCTTC